The 27 T cell receptor beta chains presented below share a single source sample, sequenced in a study of T cell changes during pregnancy in multiple sclerosis. Clones were sequenced by immunoSEQ multiplex PCR, and TCRdb holds only the in-frame ones, with some missing. The sample contains 110,000 or so clones, roughly 92% of which appear only once. The sample was peripheral blood, taken before pregnancy. All receptors come from a female donor with multiple sclerosis, enrolled in a pregnancy study.

Only a few counts were recorded for this clone. The chain links TRBV9 to TRBJ1-1, with D unclear. Trimming removed 4 bases at V and 4 bases at J, with 11 bases between. CDR1 and CDR2 from the germline V gene are SGDLS and YYNGEE. The CDR3 consists of 13 residues. The CDR3 sequence is CASSPSGPTEAFF. The CDR3 DNA is TGTGCCAGCAGCCCCTCCGGTCCCACTGAAGCTTTCTTT. The full variable domain, rest sourced from reference TRBV9 and TRBJ1-1, is DSGVTQTPKHLITATGQRVTLRCSPRSGDLSVYWYQQSLDQGLQFLIQYYNGEERAKGNILERFSAQQFPDLHSELNLSSLELGDSALYFCASSPSGPTEAFFGQGTRLTVV.

This clone occurred once. V gene TRBV28 combines with J gene TRBJ1-4, with a weak D call TRBD1 (6 bases). CDR3 length: 18 amino acids. Germline CDR1 and CDR2: MDHEN and SYDVKM. Trimming cost V 1 base and J 1 base, with 16 bases left between them. In DNA form, the CDR3 reads TGTGCCAGCAGTTTATTGGGGGCAGAGCTTTTAACTAATGAAAAACTGTTTTTT. Its translation is CASSLLGAELLTNEKLFF.

The chain has TRBV5-4 and TRBJ2-1; possible D gene TRBD2, 6 bases. The germline V gene encodes CDR1 SGHNT and CDR2 YYREEE (reference sequence). Trimming took 6 bases from V and 5 from J, leaving 15 bases between them. CDR3 length: 14 residues. The CDR3 region is CASKEAGYNNEQFF. The CDR3 DNA sequence: TGTGCCAGCAAGGAAGCGGGCTATAACAATGAGCAGTTCTTC. Supplemented by reference TRBV5-4 and TRBJ2-1, the full variable domain reads ETGVTQSPTHLIKTRGQQVTLRCSSQSGHNTVSWYQQALGQGPQFIFQYYREEENGRGNFPPRFSGLQFPNYSSELNVNALELDDSALYLCASKEAGYNNEQFFGPGTRLTVL.

CDR3 DNA sequence: TGCGCCAGCAGCTTGGGGACTAGCGTGGACACAGATACGCAGTATTTT. Its protein is CASSLGTSVDTDTQYF. This chain uses TRBV5-1 with TRBJ2-3; 9 nucleotides line up with TRBD2. The J segment lost 2 bases and the V segment lost 0 bases, leaving 4 bases of the junction unmatched. CDR1 and CDR2 from the germline V gene are SGHRS and YFSETQ. CDR3 length: 16 amino acids.

The V gene is TRBV6-1, the J gene TRBJ2-5, with 7 bases that match TRBD1. Germline assignment: CDR1 MNHNS and CDR2 SASEGT. The V segment lost 2 bases and the J segment 5 bases; nucleotides outside the gene matches: 11. There are 16 residues in the CDR3. CDR3 DNA sequence: TGTGCCAGCAGTGAAAGGGCGGACAGGTTCCGGGAGACCCAGTACTTC. Translated, it gives CASSERADRFRETQYF.

The gene calls are TRBV7-5 and TRBJ2-5; the table's D call, TRBD1, has no DNA check behind it. TRBV7-5 is noted as a pseudogene. The CDR3 is 14 amino acids. The DNA of the CDR3 is TGTGTCAGAAGCTCGGCGGACAGCCAAGAGACCCAGTACTTC. Translation gives CVRSSADSQETQYF.

This clone showed up just once. The chain is built from TRBV14 and TRBJ2-1; TRBD1 matches 7 bases. CDR1 and CDR2 from the germline V gene are SGHDN and FVKESK. This CDR3 is built from 13 residues. Germline trimming cut 5 bases from V and 7 bases from J; bases unmatched to any gene: 5. The CDR3 sequence is CASSATGANEQFF. CDR3 sequence (DNA): TGTGCCAGCAGCGCCACAGGGGCAAATGAGCAGTTCTTC.

The V and J genes are TRBV30 and TRBJ1-5; 9 bases line up with TRBD1. The CDR3 length is 17 residues. V lost 0 bases, J lost 0 bases, and 6 bases stayed unmatched. Germline-derived CDR1 and CDR2 are GTSNPN and SVGIG (reference sequence). The CDR3 DNA sequence: TGTGCCTGGAGTGTAGGGGACAGGGCGAATAGCAATCAGCCCCAGCATTTT. Its translation is CAWSVGDRANSNQPQHF.

This chain links TRBV29-1 with TRBJ1-5; D is undetermined. The CDR3 has 14 residues. CDR1 is SQVTM, CDR2 ANQGSEA, per germline. Trimming left V 5 bases short and J 1 base short, with 12 bases between. The CDR3 loop reads CSVTQGGSNQPQHF. For the CDR3, the DNA is TGCAGCGTTACCCAAGGAGGCAGCAATCAGCCCCAGCATTTT.

The chain joins TRBV11-1 to TRBJ2-7, with 7 nucleotides matching TRBD2. The trim removed 5 bases at V and 9 bases at J, leaving 13 bases unmatched. The germline V gene encodes CDR1 SGHAT and CDR2 FQDESV (reference sequence). The CDR3 has 14 amino acids. The chain's CDR3 is CASSLNRGGGVQYF. The CDR3 region has the DNA TGTGCCAGCAGCCTAAATCGAGGCGGGGGAGTGCAGTACTTC.

The chain has TRBV15 and TRBJ1-4; 7 bases line up with TRBD1. Germline CDR1 and CDR2: LNHNV and YYDKDF (reference sequence). Trimming took 2 bases from V and 7 from J; bases not matched to a gene: 7. CDR3 length equals 15 residues. As DNA, the CDR3 is TGTGCCACCAGCAGACTGGGACAGTCGGTTGAAAAACTGTTTTTT. This encodes CATSRLGQSVEKLFF.

The chain is built from TRBV7-2 and TRBJ1-2; D is undetermined. The V gene's germline CDR1 is SGHTA and CDR2 FQGNSA. This CDR3 contains 15 residues. The V end was cut by 4 bases, the J end by 4 bases, with 16 bases between. The CDR3 coding sequence is TGTGCCAGCAGCTCCTCCCCGGCGGATGGCTATGGCTACACCTTC. Its protein product is CASSSSPADGYGYTF.

CDR3 in DNA: TGTGCCTGGAGTCGGGGAGGGGGCACAGATACGCAGTATTTT. It translates to CAWSRGGGTDTQYF. V and J are TRBV30 and TRBJ2-3, with 7 bases matching TRBD2. The CDR3 is 14 residues long. CDR1 is GTSNPN, CDR2 SVGIG, per germline (reference sequence). V lost 2 bases and J lost 1; bases outside the gene matches: 3. Variable domain in full (rest from reference TRBV30 and TRBJ2-3): SQTIHQWPATLVQPVGSPLSLECTVEGTSNPNLYWYRQAAGRGLQLLFYSVGIGQISSEVPQNLSASRPQDRQFILSSKKLLLSDSGFYLCAWSRGGGTDTQYFGPGTRLTVL.

The V gene is TRBV19, the J gene TRBJ2-2; TRBD1 matches at 8 bases. Losses at the gene ends were 7 bases for V and 3 bases for J; bases not matched to a gene: 13. This CDR3 region has 17 residues. Germline assignment: CDR1 LNHDA and CDR2 SQIVND (reference sequence). The DNA for the CDR3 is TGTGCCAGTATGGGAGTGAGGCAGGGGGCGGACACCGGGGAGCTGTTTTTT. It is translated as CASMGVRQGADTGELFF.

The rearrangement uses TRBV25-1 and TRBJ2-7, with D hard to call. Germline V gives CDR1 MGHDK, CDR2 SYGVNS. V lost 2 bases and J 2 bases, leaving 10 bases between the germline ends. The CDR3 is made up of 14 amino acids. CDR3 DNA sequence: TGTGCCAGCAGTGAAAGGAGCCACCCCTACGAGCAGTACTTC. Encoded protein: CASSERSHPYEQYF.

The sample holds one count of this clone. V usage is TRBV4-1 and J usage is TRBJ2-7; TRBD1 agrees at 7 bases. This CDR3 contains 13 residues. V was clipped by 1 base and J by 7 bases; unmatched bases: 4. The germline V gene encodes CDR1 MGHRA and CDR2 YSYEKL. CDR3 amino acids: CASSQVPRGEQYF. For the CDR3, the DNA is TGCGCCAGCAGCCAAGTCCCCAGGGGGGAGCAGTACTTC.

The count of this clone is one. The chain joins TRBV7-6 to TRBJ2-7; D may be TRBD1 (5 bases). The CDR3 is 14 amino acids. The V gene lost 1 base and the J gene lost 0 bases, with 7 bases spanning the gap. Germline-derived CDR1 and CDR2 are SGHVS and FNYEAQ. CDR3 nucleotide sequence: TGTGCCAGCAGCTTAGGACAGAACTCCTACGAGCAGTACTTC. This codes for CASSLGQNSYEQYF.

The CDR3 DNA is TGTGCCAGCAGCAAATACAGGGGGCGAGTCACTGAAGCTTTCTTT. Translation: CASSKYRGRVTEAFF. The chain recombines TRBV5-6 with TRBJ1-1; 9 nucleotides align to TRBD1. J gave up 4 bases and V 4 bases, and 8 bases lay outside the gene matches. Germline V gives CDR1 SGHDT, CDR2 YYEEEE. The CDR3 is 15 amino acids.

The V gene is TRBV7-2, the J gene TRBJ2-7; TRBD1 is a possible D gene (6 bases). Deletions cut 5 bases from V and 1 base from J, with 12 bases between. CDR1 is SGHTA, CDR2 FQGNSA, per germline. The CDR3 extends over 14 amino acids. The CDR3 DNA sequence: TGTGCCAGCAGCCCCCGGGACATGTCCTACGAGCAGTACTTC. As protein: CASSPRDMSYEQYF.

The genes are TRBV11-2 and TRBJ2-2, with D uncertain. Germline CDR1 reads SGHAT; CDR2 reads FQNNGV. This CDR3 contains 14 residues. Trimming left V 4 bases short and J 2 bases short, with 8 bases between. In DNA form, the CDR3 reads TGTGCCAGCAGCTCGGGTTTTAACACCGGGGAGCTGTTTTTT. Protein: CASSSGFNTGELFF. Full variable domain (outside the CDR3, taken from reference TRBV11-2 and TRBJ2-2): EAGVAQSPRYKIIEKRQSVAFWCNPISGHATLYWYQQILGQGPKLLIQFQNNGVVDDSQLPKDRFSAERLKGVDSTLKIQPAKLEDSAVYLCASSSGFNTGELFFGEGSRLTVL.

Only one count was recorded for this clone. This chain joins TRBV10-3 and TRBJ1-1, with D perhaps TRBD1 (5 bases). This CDR3 has 11 amino acids. Per germline, CDR1 ENHRY and CDR2 SYGVKD. Trimming shortened V by 6 bases and J by 10 bases, and 12 bases separated the two germline ends. The CDR3 spells CAIRGGTSAFF. The CDR3 coding sequence is TGTGCCATCAGGGGCGGGACGTCAGCTTTCTTT.

The chain combines TRBV25-1 with TRBJ2-1; 9 bases map to TRBD2. Germline lookup yields CDR1 MGHDK and CDR2 SYGVNS. The V segment lost 2 bases and the J segment 6 bases; nucleotides outside the gene matches: 11. The length of the CDR3 is 17 residues. The CDR3 loop is CASSEVEAGGKSNEQFF. In DNA, the CDR3 is TGTGCCAGCAGTGAAGTGGAAGCGGGAGGAAAGAGCAATGAGCAGTTCTTC.

Details on this clone: Other nucleotide sequences in the sample specify the same CDR3. The gene calls are TRBV25-1 and TRBJ2-5, with D unclear. Germline values: CDR1 MGHDK, CDR2 SYGVNS. This CDR3 has 15 amino acids. Between the trimmed V and J ends, which lost 7 bases and 2 bases, there was a span of 17 bases. CDR3 nucleotides: TGTGCCAGCACCCCCGCGAACCTACCACAAGAGACCCAGTACTTC. Its protein product is CASTPANLPQETQYF. Full variable domain (outside the CDR3, taken from reference TRBV25-1 and TRBJ2-5): EADIYQTPRYLVIGTGKKITLECSQTMGHDKMYWYQQDPGMELHLIHYSYGVNSTEKGDLSSESTVSRIRTEHFPLTLESARPSHTSQYLCASTPANLPQETQYFGPGTRLLVL.

The gene calls are TRBV5-1 and TRBJ2-7; no definite D call. The germline CDR1 and CDR2 sequences are SGHRS and YFSETQ. Deletions cut 4 bases from V and 7 bases from J, with 18 bases between. This CDR3 is 14 amino acids long. The CDR3 reads CASSIQLLGAEQYF. The CDR3, as DNA: TGCGCCAGCAGCATCCAACTTCTGGGCGCGGAGCAGTACTTC.

Only a few counts were recorded for this clone. The CDR3 reads CASSPTGGDYYEQYF. The CDR3 DNA follows: TGTGCCAGCAGTCCGACAGGAGGAGACTACTACGAGCAGTACTTC. The chain carries TRBV6-5 and TRBJ2-7, with D tentatively TRBD1 (6 bases). CDR1 is MNHEY, CDR2 SVGAGI, per germline. The CDR3 length is 15 residues. The ends were cut back, 5 bases at V and 3 bases at J, with 17 bases in the middle.

J is TRBJ2-7 and V is TRBV23-1, with TRBD1 identical over 7 bases. TRBV23-1 is marked as an open reading frame, function uncertain. The CDR3 runs 15 residues. V dropped 2 bases and J dropped 5; count of bases not matched to a gene: 9. The chain's CDR3 is CASSQRGQPDHEQYF. CDR3 coding DNA: TGCGCCAGCAGTCAACGGGGACAGCCTGATCACGAGCAGTACTTC.

This clone was counted only a few times. In DNA form, the CDR3 reads TGTGCCAGCAGTAACAGGGAAAACATTCAGTACTTC. Protein product: CASSNRENIQYF. The chain joins TRBV11-3 to TRBJ2-4; possible D gene TRBD1, 6 bases. This CDR3 region has 12 residues. The ends were cut back, 6 bases at V and 5 bases at J, with 8 bases in the middle. Germline values: CDR1 SGHNT, CDR2 YENEEA.